The rows below give T cell receptor beta chains drawn from one sample of a study of post-analysis software for immune sequencing data. TCRdb processed the PCR reads anew with MiXCR; each CDR3 protein has one entry. The sample carries 750,000 to 950,000 distinct CDR3 sequences, approximately 53% recorded once. Specimen: blood. These receptors all stem from a girl aged 5 to 17 with multiple sclerosis. Each CDR3 is given with its conserved first and last residue. Expanded clones get a size class; other rows say once, few or many, or leave the size out.

clone size: -
V gene: TRBV6-4
CDR3 protein: CASSDSSGGGRANEQFF

clone size: -
V gene: TRBV20-1
CDR3 protein: CSARDGTSSYEQYF

clone size: -
V gene: TRBV29-1
CDR3 protein: CSVTGHGYTF

clone size: once
V gene: TRBV18
CDR3 protein: CASSPQTGAIGEQFF

clone size: -
V gene: TRBV24-1
CDR3 protein: CATSDRGTSGTDTQYF

clone size: once
V gene: TRBV10-3
CDR3 protein: CATTGGANVLTF

clone size: few
V gene: TRBV5-1
CDR3 protein: CASSSGQGSSFAEAFF

clone size: -
V gene: TRBV7-9
CDR3 protein: CASSLPGSGRTRLLEQFF

clone size: -
V gene: TRBV2
CDR3 protein: CASSRTSGGEEQFF

clone size: few
V gene: TRBV10-3
CDR3 protein: CAISESWTAPNYGYTF

clone size: few
V gene: TRBV4-1
CDR3 protein: CASSQFPGQGAKNIQYF

clone size: -
V gene: TRBV7-9
CDR3 protein: CASSSRGFSYEQYF

clone size: -
V gene: TRBV5-1
CDR3 protein: CASSLAGQKNQPQHF

clone size: few
V gene: TRBV5-1
CDR3 protein: CASSRTWTGDLTDTQYF

clone size: -
V gene: TRBV7-8
CDR3 protein: CASRLLAESQETQYF

clone size: -
V gene: TRBV7-9
CDR3 protein: CASSLVSGARTYEQYF